This entry lists 5 T cell receptor beta chains sequenced from one sample in a study of beta chain features in type 1 diabetes. Notes on the study in general: Moderate but significant shortening of TCRB CDR3s was recorded in all four CD4+ subsets from Type 1 diabetes patients.

Their antigens remain unidentified. Expressed TCRB transcripts got sequenced, as all isolated RNA was reverse transcribed. TCRdb's table, derived via immunoSEQ multiplex PCR, lists solely in-frame clones and lacks some. The sample holds about 160,000 clones, approximately 8% seen once. Sequences were obtained from central memory CD4+ T cells from blood. The receptors shown here come from a middle-aged woman with type 1 diabetes.

This clone turned up a few times. This sequence joins TRBV5-4 and TRBJ2-5; tentative D call: TRBD2 (6 bases). CDR3 length: 15 amino acids. With 0 bases removed from V and 3 bases from J, the gap between germline ends came to 12 bases. Germline CDR1 reads SGHNT; CDR2 reads YYREEE (reference sequence). CDR3 loop: CASSLAALAEETQYF. Here the CDR3 DNA reads TGTGCCAGCAGCTTGGCCGCGTTAGCGGAAGAGACCCAGTACTTC.

The genes are TRBV29-1 and TRBJ2-5, with D hard to call. With 7 bases removed from V and 0 bases from J, the gap between germline ends came to 9 bases. CDR3 length: 12 residues. Germline V lookup: CDR1 SQVTM, CDR2 ANQGSEA. CDR3 nucleotides: TGCAGCGAGCGTGAATACCAAGAGACCCAGTACTTC. Encoded protein: CSEREYQETQYF.

The CDR3 here is CASSLTGLRDEKLFF. The CDR3 nucleotides read TGTGCCAGCAGCCTAACAGGGCTGAGGGATGAAAAACTGTTTTTT. J is TRBJ1-4 and V is TRBV7-9; D possibly corresponds to TRBD1 (6 bases). CDR1 is SEHNR and CDR2 is FQNEAQ in the germline V gene (reference sequence). The CDR3 has 15 amino acids. Trimming shortened V by 5 bases and J by 6 bases, and 16 bases separated the two germline ends.

This clone turned up a few times. The chain recombines TRBV18 with TRBJ2-3; no clear D gene. The germline gives CDR1 KGHSH, CDR2 LQKENI. This CDR3 has 15 amino acids. V lost 1 base, J lost 2 bases, and 10 bases lay in between. CDR3 in DNA: TGTGCCAGCTCACCACGCGAGTTACCCACAGATACGCAGTATTTT. Its translation: CASSPRELPTDTQYF.

The rearrangement links TRBV13 to TRBJ1-4, with D unclear. Between the trimmed V and J ends, which lost 1 base and 3 bases, there was a span of 12 bases. The CDR3 is made up of 16 amino acids. Germline loops: CDR1 PRHDT, CDR2 FYEKMQ (reference sequence). In nucleotides, the CDR3 is TGTGCCAGCAGCTTAGCTCCCCGGAGAGCTAATGAAAAACTGTTTTTT. Protein product: CASSLAPRRANEKLFF. The complete variable domain, with remaining parts taken from reference TRBV13 and TRBJ1-4, reads AAGVIQSPRHLIKEKRETATLKCYPIPRHDTVYWYQQGPGQDPQFLISFYEKMQSDKGSIPDRFSAQQFSDYHSELNMSSLELGDSALYFCASSLAPRRANEKLFFGSGTQLSVL.